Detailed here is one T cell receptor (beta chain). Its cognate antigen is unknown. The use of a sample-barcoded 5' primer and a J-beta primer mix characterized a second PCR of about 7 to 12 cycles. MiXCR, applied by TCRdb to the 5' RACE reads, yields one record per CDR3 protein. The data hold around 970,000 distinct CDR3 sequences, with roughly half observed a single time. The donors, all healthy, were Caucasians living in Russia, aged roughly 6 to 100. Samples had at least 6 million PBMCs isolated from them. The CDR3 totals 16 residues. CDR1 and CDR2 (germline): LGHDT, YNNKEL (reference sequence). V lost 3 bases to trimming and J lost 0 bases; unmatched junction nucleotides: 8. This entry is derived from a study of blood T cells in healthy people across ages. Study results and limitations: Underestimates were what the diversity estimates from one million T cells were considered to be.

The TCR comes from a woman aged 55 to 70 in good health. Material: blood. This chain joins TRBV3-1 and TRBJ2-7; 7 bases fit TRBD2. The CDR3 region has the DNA TGTGCCAGCAGCCACGGACTAGTGGGAGACTCCTACGAGCAGTACTTC. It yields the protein CASSHGLVGDSYEQYF.